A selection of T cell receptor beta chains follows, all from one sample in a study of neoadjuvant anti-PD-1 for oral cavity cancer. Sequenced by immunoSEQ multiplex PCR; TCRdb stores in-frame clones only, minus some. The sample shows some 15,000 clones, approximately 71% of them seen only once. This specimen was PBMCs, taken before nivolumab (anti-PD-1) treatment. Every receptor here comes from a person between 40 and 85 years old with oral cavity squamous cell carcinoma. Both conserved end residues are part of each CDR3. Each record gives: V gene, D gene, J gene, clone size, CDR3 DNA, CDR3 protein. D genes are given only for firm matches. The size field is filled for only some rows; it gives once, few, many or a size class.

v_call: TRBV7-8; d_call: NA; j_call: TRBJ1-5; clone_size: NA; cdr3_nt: TGTGCCAGCAGCTTAGGTGGTTGGCGAAGCAATCAGCCCCAGCATTTT; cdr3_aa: CASSLGGWRSNQPQHF
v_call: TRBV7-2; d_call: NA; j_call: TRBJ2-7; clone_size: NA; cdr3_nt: TGTGCCAGCAGCTTACAGGCAGGGTACTACGAGCAGTACTTC; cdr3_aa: CASSLQAGYYEQYF
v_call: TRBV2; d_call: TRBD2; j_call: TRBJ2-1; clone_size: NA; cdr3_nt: TGTGCCAGCAGTGTTCGACTAGCGGCTTACAATGAGCAGTTCTTC; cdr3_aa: CASSVRLAAYNEQFF
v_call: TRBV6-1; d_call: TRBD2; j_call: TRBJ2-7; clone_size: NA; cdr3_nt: TGTGCCAGCAGCCAGCCGGGACTAGCGGGGTATGGGCAGTACTTC; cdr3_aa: CASSQPGLAGYGQYF
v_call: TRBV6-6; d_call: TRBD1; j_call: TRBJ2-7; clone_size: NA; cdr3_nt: TGTGCCAGCAGTTACTCGAGAGGGACAGGTATCGACGAGCAGTACTTC; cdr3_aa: CASSYSRGTGIDEQYF
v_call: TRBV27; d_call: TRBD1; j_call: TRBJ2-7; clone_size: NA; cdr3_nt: TGTGCCAGCAGTTTTTGGGACAGGGGCTACGAGCAGTACTTC; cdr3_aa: CASSFWDRGYEQYF
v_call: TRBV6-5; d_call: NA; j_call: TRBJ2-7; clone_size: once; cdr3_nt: TGTGCCAGCAGTGGGGAGCCCTACGAGCAGTACTTC; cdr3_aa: CASSGEPYEQYF
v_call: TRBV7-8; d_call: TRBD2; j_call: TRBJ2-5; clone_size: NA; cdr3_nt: TGTGCCAGCAGCGTGTATGGGACTAGCGGTGGAGAGACCCAGTACTTC; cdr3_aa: CASSVYGTSGGETQYF
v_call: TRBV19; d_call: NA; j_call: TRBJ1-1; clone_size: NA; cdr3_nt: TGTGCCAGTAGATCGTCCCCAGAATCGAACACTGAAGCTTTCTTT; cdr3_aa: CASRSSPESNTEAFF
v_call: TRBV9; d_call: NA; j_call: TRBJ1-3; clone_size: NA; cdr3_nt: TGTGCCAGCAGCGTAGAAGGCATCTCTGGAAACACCATATATTTT; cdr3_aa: CASSVEGISGNTIYF
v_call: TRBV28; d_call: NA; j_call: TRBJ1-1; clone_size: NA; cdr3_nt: TGTGCCAGCAGTGGCCCGGGACACATGAACACTGAAGCTTTCTTT; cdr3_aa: CASSGPGHMNTEAFF
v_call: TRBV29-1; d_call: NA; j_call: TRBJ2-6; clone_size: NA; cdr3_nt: TGCAGCGTTGACGACAGTTGGGGGGCCAACGTCCTGACTTTC; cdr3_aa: CSVDDSWGANVLTF
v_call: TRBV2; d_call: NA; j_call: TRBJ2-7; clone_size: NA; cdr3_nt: TGTGCCAGCAGTGTTCCCGGGACCGCATCCTACGAGCAGTACTTC; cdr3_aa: CASSVPGTASYEQYF
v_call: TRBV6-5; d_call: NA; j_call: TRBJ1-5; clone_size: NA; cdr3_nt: TGTGCCAGCAGTTATGGTCAGGGCAACAATCAGCCCCAGCATTTT; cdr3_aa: CASSYGQGNNQPQHF
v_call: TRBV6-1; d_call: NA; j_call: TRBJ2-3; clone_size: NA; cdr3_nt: TGTGCCAGCAGTGAAGCTAGCGGCACAGATACGCAGTATTTT; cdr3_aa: CASSEASGTDTQYF
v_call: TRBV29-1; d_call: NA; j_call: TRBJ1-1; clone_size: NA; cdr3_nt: TGCAGCGTTGAAGGGCGGGACACCGTTTTTGCTTTCTTT; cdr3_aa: CSVEGRDTVFAFF
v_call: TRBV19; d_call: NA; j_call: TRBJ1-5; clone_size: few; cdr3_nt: TGTGCCAGTACCAAACTACAGGGTAATGGACAGCCCCAGCATTTT; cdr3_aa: CASTKLQGNGQPQHF
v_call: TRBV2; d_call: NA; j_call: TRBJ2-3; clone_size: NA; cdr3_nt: TGTGCCAGCAGTGAGCAGGGCAGCACAGATACGCAGTATTTT; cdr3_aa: CASSEQGSTDTQYF
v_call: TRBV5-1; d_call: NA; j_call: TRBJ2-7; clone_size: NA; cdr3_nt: TGCGCCAGCAGCTTGGAGGCGGGTGCCAGATACGAGCAGTACTTC; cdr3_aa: CASSLEAGARYEQYF
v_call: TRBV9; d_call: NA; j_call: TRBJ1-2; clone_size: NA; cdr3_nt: TGTGCCAGCAGCGTAGGGGAGTTGGACTACACCTTC; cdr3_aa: CASSVGELDYTF
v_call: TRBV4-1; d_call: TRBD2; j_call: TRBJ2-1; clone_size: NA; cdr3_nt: TGCGCCAGCAGCCAAGATGGGACTAGCGCGGACAATGAGCAGTTCTTC; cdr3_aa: CASSQDGTSADNEQFF
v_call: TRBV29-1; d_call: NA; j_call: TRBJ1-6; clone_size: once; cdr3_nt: TGCAGCGTAGGGACGGACTATAATTCACCCCTCCACTTT; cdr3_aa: CSVGTDYNSPLHF